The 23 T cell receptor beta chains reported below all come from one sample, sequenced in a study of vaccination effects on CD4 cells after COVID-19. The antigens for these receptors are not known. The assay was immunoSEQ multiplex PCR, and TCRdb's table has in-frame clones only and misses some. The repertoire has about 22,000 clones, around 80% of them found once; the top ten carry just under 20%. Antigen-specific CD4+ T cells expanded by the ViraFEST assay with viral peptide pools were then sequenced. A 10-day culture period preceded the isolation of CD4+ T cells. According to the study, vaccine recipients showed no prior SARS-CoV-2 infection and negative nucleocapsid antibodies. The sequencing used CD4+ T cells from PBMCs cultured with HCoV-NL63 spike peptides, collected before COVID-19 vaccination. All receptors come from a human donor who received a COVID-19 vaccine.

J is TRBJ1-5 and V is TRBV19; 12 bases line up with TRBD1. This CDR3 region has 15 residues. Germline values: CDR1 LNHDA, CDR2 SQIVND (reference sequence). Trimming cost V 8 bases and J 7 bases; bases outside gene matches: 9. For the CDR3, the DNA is TGTGCCAGTTCCGACCGGGACAGGGGGCTACAGCCCCAGCATTTT. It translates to CASSDRDRGLQPQHF. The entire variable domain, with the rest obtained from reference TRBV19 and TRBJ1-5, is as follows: DGGITQSPKYLFRKEGQNVTLSCEQNLNHDAMYWYRQDPGQGLRLIYYSQIVNDFQKGDIAEGYSVSREKKESFPLTVTSAQKNPTAFYLCASSDRDRGLQPQHFGDGTRLSIL.

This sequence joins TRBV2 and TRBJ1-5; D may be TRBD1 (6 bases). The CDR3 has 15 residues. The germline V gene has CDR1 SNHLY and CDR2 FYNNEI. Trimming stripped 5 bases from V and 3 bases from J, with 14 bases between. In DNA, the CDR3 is TGTGCCAGCAGTCTACAGGGTCGTGACAATCAGCCCCAGCATTTT. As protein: CASSLQGRDNQPQHF. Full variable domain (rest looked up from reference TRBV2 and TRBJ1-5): EPEVTQTPSHQVTQMGQEVILRCVPISNHLYFYWYRQILGQKVEFLVSFYNNEISEKSEIFDDQFSVERPDGSNFTLKIRSTKLEDSAMYFCASSLQGRDNQPQHFGDGTRLSIL.

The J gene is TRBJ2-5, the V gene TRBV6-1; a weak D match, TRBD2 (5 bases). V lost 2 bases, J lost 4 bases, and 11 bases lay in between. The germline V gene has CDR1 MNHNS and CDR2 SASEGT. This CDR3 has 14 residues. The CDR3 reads CASSESRGGETQYF. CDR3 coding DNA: TGTGCCAGCAGTGAATCTCGGGGTGGAGAGACCCAGTACTTC.

The DNA of the CDR3 is TGTGCCTGGAGCTTACCCGGGCAGCCCCAGCATTTT. Protein sequence: CAWSLPGQPQHF. The rearrangement joins TRBV30 to TRBJ1-5; D call uncertain. This CDR3 is 12 amino acids long. Germline CDR1 is GTSNPN and CDR2 is SVGIG (reference sequence). V was pared by 3 bases and J by 7 bases, with 10 bases between.

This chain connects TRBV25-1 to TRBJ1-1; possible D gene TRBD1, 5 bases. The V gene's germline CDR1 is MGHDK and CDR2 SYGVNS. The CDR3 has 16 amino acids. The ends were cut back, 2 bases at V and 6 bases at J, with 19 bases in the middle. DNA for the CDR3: TGTGCCAGCAGTGAAACTACCAGGGCGGCTAACGCTGAAGCTTTCTTT. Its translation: CASSETTRAANAEAFF. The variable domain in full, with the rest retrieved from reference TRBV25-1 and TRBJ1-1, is EADIYQTPRYLVIGTGKKITLECSQTMGHDKMYWYQQDPGMELHLIHYSYGVNSTEKGDLSSESTVSRIRTEHFPLTLESARPSHTSQYLCASSETTRAANAEAFFGQGTRLTVV.

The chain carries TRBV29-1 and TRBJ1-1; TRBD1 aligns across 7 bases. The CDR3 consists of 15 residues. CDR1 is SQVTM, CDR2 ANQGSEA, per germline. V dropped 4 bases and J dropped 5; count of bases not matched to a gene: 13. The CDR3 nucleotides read TGCAGCGTTGCAAATCCAGGGGGGAAGAGGACTGAAGCTTTCTTT. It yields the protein CSVANPGGKRTEAFF. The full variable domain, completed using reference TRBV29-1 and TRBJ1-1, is SAVISQKPSRDICQRGTSLTIQCQVDSQVTMMFWYRQQPGQSLTLIATANQGSEATYESGFVIDKFPISRPNLTFSTLTVSNMSPEDSSIYLCSVANPGGKRTEAFFGQGTRLTVV.

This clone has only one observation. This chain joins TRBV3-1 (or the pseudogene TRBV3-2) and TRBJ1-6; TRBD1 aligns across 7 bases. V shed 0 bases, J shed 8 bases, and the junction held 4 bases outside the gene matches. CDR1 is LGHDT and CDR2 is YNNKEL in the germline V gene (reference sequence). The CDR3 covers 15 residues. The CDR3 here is CASSQDYRGDSPLHF. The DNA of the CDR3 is TGTGCCAGCAGCCAAGATTACAGGGGCGATTCACCCCTCCACTTT.

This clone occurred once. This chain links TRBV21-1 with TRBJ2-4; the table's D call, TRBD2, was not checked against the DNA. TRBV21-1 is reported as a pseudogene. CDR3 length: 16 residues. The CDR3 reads CASSISGGVAKNIQYF. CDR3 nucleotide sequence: TGTGCCAGCAGCATTAGCGGGGGGGTAGCCAAAAACATTCAGTACTTC.

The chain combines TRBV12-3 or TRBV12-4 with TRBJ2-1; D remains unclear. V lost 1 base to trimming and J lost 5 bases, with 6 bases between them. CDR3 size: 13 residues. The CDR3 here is CASSLGSHNEQFF. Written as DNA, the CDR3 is TGTGCCAGCAGTTTAGGCAGTCACAATGAGCAGTTCTTC.

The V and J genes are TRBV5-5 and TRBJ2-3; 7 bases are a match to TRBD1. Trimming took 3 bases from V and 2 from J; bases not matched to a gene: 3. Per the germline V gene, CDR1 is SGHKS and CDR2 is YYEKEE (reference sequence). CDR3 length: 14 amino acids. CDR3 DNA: TGTGCCAGCAGCTATGGGACAGTCACAGATACGCAGTATTTT. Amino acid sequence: CASSYGTVTDTQYF.

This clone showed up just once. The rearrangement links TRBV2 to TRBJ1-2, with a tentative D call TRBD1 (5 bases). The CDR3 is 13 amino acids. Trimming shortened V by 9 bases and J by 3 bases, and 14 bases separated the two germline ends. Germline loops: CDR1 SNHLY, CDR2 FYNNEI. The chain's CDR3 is CASRRGRDYGYTF. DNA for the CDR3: TGTGCCAGTAGACGGGGGAGAGACTATGGCTACACCTTC. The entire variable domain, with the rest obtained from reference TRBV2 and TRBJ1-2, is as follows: EPEVTQTPSHQVTQMGQEVILRCVPISNHLYFYWYRQILGQKVEFLVSFYNNEISEKSEIFDDQFSVERPDGSNFTLKIRSTKLEDSAMYFCASRRGRDYGYTFGSGTRLTVV.

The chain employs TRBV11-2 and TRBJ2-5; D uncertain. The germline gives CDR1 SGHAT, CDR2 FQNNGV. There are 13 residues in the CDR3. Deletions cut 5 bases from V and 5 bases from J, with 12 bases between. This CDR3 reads CASSHPQRETQYF. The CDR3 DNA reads TGTGCCAGCAGCCACCCCCAGAGGGAGACCCAGTACTTC.

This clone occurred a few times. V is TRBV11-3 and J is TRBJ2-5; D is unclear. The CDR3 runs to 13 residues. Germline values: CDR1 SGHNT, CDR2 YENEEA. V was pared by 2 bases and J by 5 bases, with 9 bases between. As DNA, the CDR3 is TGTGCCAGCAGCTTACACTATAGGGAGACCCAGTACTTC. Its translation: CASSLHYRETQYF.

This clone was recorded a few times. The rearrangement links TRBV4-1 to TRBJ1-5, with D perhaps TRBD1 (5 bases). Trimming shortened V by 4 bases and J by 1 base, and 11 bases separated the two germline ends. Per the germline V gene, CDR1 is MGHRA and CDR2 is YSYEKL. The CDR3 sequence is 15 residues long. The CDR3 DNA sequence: TGCGCCAGCAGCCCGGTCGGGGCGAGCAATCAGCCCCAGCATTTT. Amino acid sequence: CASSPVGASNQPQHF.

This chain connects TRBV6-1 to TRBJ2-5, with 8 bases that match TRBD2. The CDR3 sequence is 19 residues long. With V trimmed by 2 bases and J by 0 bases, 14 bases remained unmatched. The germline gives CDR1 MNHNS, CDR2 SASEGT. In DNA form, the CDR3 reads TGTGCCAGCAGTGAACGCGAGATGAGGACTAGCCTGTACCAAGAGACCCAGTACTTC. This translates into CASSEREMRTSLYQETQYF.

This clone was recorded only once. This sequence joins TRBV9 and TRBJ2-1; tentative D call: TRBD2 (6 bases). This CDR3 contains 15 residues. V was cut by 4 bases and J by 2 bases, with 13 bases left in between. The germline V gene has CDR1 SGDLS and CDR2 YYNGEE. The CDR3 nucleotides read TGTGCCAGCAGCCCCCGGGACTGGCCCTACAATGAGCAGTTCTTC. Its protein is CASSPRDWPYNEQFF. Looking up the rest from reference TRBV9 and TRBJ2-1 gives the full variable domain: DSGVTQTPKHLITATGQRVTLRCSPRSGDLSVYWYQQSLDQGLQFLIQYYNGEERAKGNILERFSAQQFPDLHSELNLSSLELGDSALYFCASSPRDWPYNEQFFGPGTRLTVL.

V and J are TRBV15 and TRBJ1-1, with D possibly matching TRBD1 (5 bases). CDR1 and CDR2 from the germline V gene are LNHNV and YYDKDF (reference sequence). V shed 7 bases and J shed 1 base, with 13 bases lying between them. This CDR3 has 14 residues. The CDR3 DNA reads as TGTGCCACCACCAACGACAGACGGAACACTGAAGCTTTCTTT. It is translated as CATTNDRRNTEAFF.

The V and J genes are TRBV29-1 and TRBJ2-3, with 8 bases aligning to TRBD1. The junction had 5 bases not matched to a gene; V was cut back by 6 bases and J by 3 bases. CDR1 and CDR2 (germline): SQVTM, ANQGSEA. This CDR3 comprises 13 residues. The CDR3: CSVTRQGTDTQYF. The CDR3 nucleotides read TGCAGCGTGACGAGACAGGGGACAGATACGCAGTATTTT.

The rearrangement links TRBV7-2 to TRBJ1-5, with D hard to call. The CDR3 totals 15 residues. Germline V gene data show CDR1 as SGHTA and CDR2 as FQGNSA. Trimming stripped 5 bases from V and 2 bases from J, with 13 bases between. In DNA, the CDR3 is TGTGCCAGCAGCCCCCGCTCCGGAGGCAATCAGCCCCAGCATTTT. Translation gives CASSPRSGGNQPQHF.

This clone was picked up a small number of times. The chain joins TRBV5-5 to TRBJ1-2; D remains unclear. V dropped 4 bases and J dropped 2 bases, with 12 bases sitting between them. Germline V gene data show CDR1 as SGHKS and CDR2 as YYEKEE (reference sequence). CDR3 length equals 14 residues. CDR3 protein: CASSRATENYGYTF. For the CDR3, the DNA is TGTGCCAGCAGCCGGGCCACAGAGAACTATGGCTACACCTTC.

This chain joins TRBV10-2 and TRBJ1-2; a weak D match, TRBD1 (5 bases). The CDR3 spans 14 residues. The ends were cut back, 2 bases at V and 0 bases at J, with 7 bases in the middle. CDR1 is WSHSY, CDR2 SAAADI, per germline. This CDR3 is CASSEGGANYGYTF. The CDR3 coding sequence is TGCGCCAGCAGTGAGGGGGGGGCTAACTATGGCTACACCTTC.

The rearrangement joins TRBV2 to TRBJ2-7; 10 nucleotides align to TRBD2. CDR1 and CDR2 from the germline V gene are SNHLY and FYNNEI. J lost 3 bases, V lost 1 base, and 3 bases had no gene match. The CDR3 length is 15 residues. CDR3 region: CASSEGLAGVYEQYF. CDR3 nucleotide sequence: TGTGCCAGCAGTGAAGGGCTAGCGGGGGTCTACGAGCAGTACTTC.

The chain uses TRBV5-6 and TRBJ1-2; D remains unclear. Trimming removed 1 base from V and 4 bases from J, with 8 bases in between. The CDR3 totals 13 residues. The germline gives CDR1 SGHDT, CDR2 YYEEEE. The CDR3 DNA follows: TGTGCCAGCAGCTTGCCGGCAGCCTATGGCTACACCTTC. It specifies CASSLPAAYGYTF.